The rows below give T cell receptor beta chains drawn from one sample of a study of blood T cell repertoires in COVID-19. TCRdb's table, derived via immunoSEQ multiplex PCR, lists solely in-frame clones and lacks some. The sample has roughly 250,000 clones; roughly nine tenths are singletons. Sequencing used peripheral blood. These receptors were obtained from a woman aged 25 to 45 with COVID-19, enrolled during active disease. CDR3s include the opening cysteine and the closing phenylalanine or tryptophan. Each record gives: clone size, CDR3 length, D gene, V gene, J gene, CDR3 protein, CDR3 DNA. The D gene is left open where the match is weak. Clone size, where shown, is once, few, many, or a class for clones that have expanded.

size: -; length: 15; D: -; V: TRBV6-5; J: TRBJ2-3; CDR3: CASSYAPLSTDTQYF; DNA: TGTGCCAGCAGTTACGCGCCTTTAAGCACAGATACGCAGTATTTT
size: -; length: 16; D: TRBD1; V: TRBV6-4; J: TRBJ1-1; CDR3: CASRERQGTGNTEAFF; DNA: TGTGCCAGCAGGGAAAGACAGGGGACGGGGAACACTGAAGCTTTCTTT
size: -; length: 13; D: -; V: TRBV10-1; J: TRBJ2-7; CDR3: CASSDAITGEQYF; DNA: TGCGCCAGCAGTGACGCAATTACGGGCGAGCAGTACTTC
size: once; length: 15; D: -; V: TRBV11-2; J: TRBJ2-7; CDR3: CASSLRGAVIYEQYF; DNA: TGTGCCAGCAGCCTCAGGGGCGCGGTGATCTACGAGCAGTACTTC
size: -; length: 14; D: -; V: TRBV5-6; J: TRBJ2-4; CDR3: CASSPRGQLNIQYF; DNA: TGTGCCAGCAGCCCCAGAGGGCAGTTAAACATTCAGTACTTC
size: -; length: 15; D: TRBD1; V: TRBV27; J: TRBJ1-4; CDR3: CASTRDPGTAEKLFF; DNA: TGTGCCAGCACCCGAGATCCCGGGACAGCCGAAAAACTGTTTTTT
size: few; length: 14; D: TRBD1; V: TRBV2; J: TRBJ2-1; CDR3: CASIKGAGLNEQFF; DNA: TGTGCCAGCATTAAGGGGGCAGGGCTGAATGAGCAGTTCTTC
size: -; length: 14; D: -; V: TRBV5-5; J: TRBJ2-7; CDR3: CASSLVRDFYEQYF; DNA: TGTGCCAGCAGCTTGGTAAGGGACTTCTACGAGCAGTACTTC
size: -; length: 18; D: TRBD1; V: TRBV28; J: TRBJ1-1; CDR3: CASSLSRRTGVGNTEAFF; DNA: TGTGCCAGCAGTTTAAGTAGGAGGACAGGGGTGGGGAACACTGAAGCTTTCTTT
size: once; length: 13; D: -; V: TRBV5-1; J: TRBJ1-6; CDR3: CASSSRQAAPLHF; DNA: TGCGCCAGCAGCTCACGACAGGCGGCACCCCTCCACTTT
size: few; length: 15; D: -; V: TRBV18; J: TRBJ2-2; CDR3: CASSPLTGNSGELFF; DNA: TGTGCCAGCTCACCATTAACAGGGAACTCCGGGGAGCTGTTTTTT
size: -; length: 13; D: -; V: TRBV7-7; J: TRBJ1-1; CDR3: CASSLAISSEAFF; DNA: TGTGCCAGCAGCTTAGCGATTTCTAGTGAAGCTTTCTTT
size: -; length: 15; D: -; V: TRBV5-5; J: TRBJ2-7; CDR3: CASSLGYYSSYEQYF; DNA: TGTGCCAGCAGCTTGGGGTATTACAGCTCCTACGAGCAGTACTTC
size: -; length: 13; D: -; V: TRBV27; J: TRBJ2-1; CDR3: CATIEPPYNEQFF; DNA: TGTGCCACCATTGAGCCACCCTACAATGAGCAGTTCTTC
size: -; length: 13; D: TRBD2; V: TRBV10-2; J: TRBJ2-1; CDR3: CASSSGVPNEQFF; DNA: TGCGCCAGCTCTAGCGGGGTTCCCAATGAGCAGTTCTTC
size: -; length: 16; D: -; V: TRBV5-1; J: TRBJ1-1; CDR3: CASSLARQTMNTEAFF; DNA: TGCGCCAGCAGCTTGGCCCGACAGACGATGAACACTGAAGCTTTCTTT
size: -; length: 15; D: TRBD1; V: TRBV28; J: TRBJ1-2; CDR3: CASSFNRGLSDGYTF; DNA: TGTGCCAGCAGTTTCAACAGGGGGCTTTCAGATGGCTACACCTTC
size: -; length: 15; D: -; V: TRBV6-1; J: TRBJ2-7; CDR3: CASSEIDGITYEQYF; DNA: TGTGCCAGCAGTGAAATAGACGGGATTACCTACGAGCAGTACTTC
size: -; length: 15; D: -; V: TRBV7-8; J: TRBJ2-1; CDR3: CASSLGALSYNEQFF; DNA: TGTGCCAGCAGCTTAGGGGCCCTCTCCTACAATGAGCAGTTCTTC
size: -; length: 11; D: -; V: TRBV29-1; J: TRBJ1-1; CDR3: CSVEPGTEAFF; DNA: TGCAGCGTTGAACCGGGGACTGAAGCTTTCTTT
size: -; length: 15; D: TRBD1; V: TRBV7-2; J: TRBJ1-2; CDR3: CASSLEQGASYGYTF; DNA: TGTGCCAGCAGCTTAGAGCAGGGGGCCTCCTATGGCTACACCTTC
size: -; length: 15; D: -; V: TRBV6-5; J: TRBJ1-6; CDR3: CASNLGLTSDSPLHF; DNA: TGTGCCAGCAACCTAGGCTTAACTAGTGATTCACCCCTCCACTTT
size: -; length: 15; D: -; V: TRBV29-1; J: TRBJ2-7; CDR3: CSVEGPGLLSREQYF; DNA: TGCAGCGTTGAGGGACCGGGACTCCTTTCCCGCGAGCAGTACTTC
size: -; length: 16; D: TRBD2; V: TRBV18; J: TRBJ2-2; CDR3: CASSPTSGGYTGELFF; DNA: TGTGCCAGCTCACCGACTAGCGGGGGGTACACCGGGGAGCTGTTTTTT
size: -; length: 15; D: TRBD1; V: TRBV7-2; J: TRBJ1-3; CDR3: CASSLTQGAKNTIYF; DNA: TGTGCCAGCAGCTTGACGCAGGGGGCAAAGAACACCATATATTTT
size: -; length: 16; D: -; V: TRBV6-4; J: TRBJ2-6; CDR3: CASSAIANSGANVLTF; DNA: TGTGCCAGCAGTGCGATAGCTAACTCTGGGGCCAACGTCCTGACTTTC